This TCR beta chain was sequenced for a study of cytotoxic CD8 clonotypes in ibrutinib-treated CLL. The CDR3 contains 12 residues. V lost 3 bases and J 8 bases, leaving 10 bases between the germline ends. The V gene's germline CDR1 is KGHSH and CDR2 LQKENI. The assay was immunoSEQ multiplex PCR, and TCRdb's table has in-frame clones only and misses some. The table records about 300,000 clones, around 66% of them present only once. For this clone: Other DNA variants within this sample encode the same CDR3.

This receptor was obtained from a human donor with chronic lymphocytic leukemia. This specimen was PBMCs, taken after 36 months of ibrutinib treatment. The chain links TRBV18 to TRBJ1-2; a weak D match, TRBD1 (5 bases). CDR3 nucleotide sequence: TGTGCCAGCTCACCCTCCAGGGACGGCTACACCTTC. Translated, it gives CASSPSRDGYTF.